Many counts were recorded for the clone carrying this TCR beta chain. Antigen unknown. The sample belongs to a study of Graves' ophthalmopathy and Graves' hyperthyroidism. Background on the study: Blood was drawn at initial diagnosis, before any treatment. Study-level findings and limits: Blood shared most expanded thyroid clonotypes above 0.001 frequency.

Trimming removed 3 bases at V and 0 bases at J, with 21 bases between. The CDR3 loop spans 19 amino acids. Germline lookup yields CDR1 MNHNY and CDR2 SVGAGI (reference sequence). RNA transcripts provided the template for amplifying TCR beta CDR3 regions. After a first-round RT-PCR with HTBI primers, a second-round multiplex PCR was run. TCRdb processed the multiplex PCR reads anew with MiXCR; each CDR3 protein has one entry. The table has some 520,000 distinct CDR3 sequences, approximately 15% seen once. Orbital computed tomography and thyroid ultrasound, along with TRAb, serum thyroxine and clinical symptoms, underpinned diagnosis.

The V call is TRBV6-6, the J call TRBJ1-5; D uncertain. The sequenced sample consisted of blood. This receptor was identified in a woman aged 25-40 years with Graves' ophthalmopathy. The CDR3 loop reads CASSYPPGVRTFSNQPQHF. CDR3 DNA sequence: TGTGCCAGCAGTTATCCCCCTGGGGTCCGAACTTTTAGCAATCAGCCCCAGCATTTT.